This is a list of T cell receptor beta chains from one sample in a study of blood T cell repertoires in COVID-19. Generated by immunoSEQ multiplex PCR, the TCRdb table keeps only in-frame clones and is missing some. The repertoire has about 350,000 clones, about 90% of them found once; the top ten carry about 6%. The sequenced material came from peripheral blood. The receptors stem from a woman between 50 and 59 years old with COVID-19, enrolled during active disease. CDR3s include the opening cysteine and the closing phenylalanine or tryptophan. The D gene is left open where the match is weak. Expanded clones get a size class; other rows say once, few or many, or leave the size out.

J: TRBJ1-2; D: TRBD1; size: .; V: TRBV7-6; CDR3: CASSPHPRQGNGYTF; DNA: TGTGCCAGCAGCCCTCATCCGAGACAGGGGAATGGCTACACCTTC
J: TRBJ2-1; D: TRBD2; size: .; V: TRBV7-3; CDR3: CASSLAGGPNEQFF; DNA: TGTGCCAGCAGCTTGGCGGGAGGGCCCAATGAGCAGTTCTTC
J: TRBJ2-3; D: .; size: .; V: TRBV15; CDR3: CATSRGAPDTQYF; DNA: TGTGCCACCAGCAGAGGGGCCCCAGATACGCAGTATTTT
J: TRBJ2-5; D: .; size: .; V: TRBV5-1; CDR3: CASRLTDLQETQYF; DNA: TGCGCCAGCAGATTGACAGACCTACAAGAGACCCAGTACTTC
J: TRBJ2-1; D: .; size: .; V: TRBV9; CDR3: CASSASSSTHSYNEQFF; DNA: TGTGCCAGCAGCGCATCTAGCTCGACCCACTCCTACAATGAGCAGTTCTTC
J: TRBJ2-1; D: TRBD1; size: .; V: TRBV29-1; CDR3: CSARGQTYNEQFF; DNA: TGCAGCGCCAGGGGACAGACCTACAATGAGCAGTTCTTC
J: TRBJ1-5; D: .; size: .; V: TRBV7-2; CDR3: CASSAVSRQPQHF; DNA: TGTGCCAGCTCGGCGGTTTCCCGTCAGCCCCAGCATTTT
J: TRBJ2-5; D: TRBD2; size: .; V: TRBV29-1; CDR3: CSVVREGAVAETQYF; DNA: TGCAGCGTTGTGCGGGAGGGGGCCGTTGCAGAGACCCAGTACTTC
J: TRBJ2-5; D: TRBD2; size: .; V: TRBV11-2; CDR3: CASSLAGLGAETQYF; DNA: TGTGCCAGCAGCTTAGCGGGACTAGGGGCGGAGACCCAGTACTTC
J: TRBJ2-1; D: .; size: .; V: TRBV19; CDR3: CASSDAATLSYNEQFF; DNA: TGTGCCAGTAGTGATGCGGCAACACTCTCCTACAATGAGCAGTTCTTC
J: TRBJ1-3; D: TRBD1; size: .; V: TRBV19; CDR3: CASSPGQGKKERGITGGNTIYF; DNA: TGTGCCAGTAGCCCCGGACAGGGTAAAAAGGAACGCGGGATAACTGGTGGAAACACCATATATTTT
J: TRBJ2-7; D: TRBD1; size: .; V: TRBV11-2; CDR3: CASSLAGTGRGEQYF; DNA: TGTGCCAGCAGCTTAGCGGGGACAGGGCGTGGCGAGCAGTACTTC
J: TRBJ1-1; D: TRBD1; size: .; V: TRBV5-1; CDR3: CASSLWGQRDSLPTEAFF; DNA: TGCGCCAGCAGCTTATGGGGACAGAGGGACTCTCTCCCCACTGAAGCTTTCTTT
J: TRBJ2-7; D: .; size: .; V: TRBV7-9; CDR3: CASSLAGVNEQYF; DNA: TGTGCCAGCAGCTTAGCGGGAGTCAATGAGCAGTACTTC
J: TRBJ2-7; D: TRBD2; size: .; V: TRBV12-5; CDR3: CASGPGLAGDVDF; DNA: TGTGCTAGTGGTCCTGGACTAGCGGGAGATGTTGACTTC
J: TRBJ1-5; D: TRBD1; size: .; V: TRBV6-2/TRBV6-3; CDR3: CASSHRQGAVQPQHF; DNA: TGTGCCAGCAGCCATAGACAGGGGGCGGTTCAGCCCCAGCATTTT
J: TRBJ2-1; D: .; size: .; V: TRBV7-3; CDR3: CASSPLPFSTSSGDNEQFF; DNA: TGTGCCAGCAGCCCTCTCCCTTTTTCTACTAGCTCGGGGGACAATGAGCAGTTCTTC
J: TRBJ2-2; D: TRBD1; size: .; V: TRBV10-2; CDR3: CASSTGGPGELFF; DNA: TGCGCCAGCAGTACAGGGGGCCCCGGGGAGCTGTTTTTT
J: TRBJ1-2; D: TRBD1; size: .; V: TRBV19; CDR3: CASSTKTGGNYGYTF; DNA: TGTGCCAGTAGTACGAAGACAGGGGGCAACTATGGCTACACCTTC
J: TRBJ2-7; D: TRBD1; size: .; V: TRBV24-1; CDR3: CATSDPGTGEGHYYEQYF; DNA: TGTGCCACCAGTGATCCCGGGACAGGGGAGGGTCATTACTACGAGCAGTACTTC
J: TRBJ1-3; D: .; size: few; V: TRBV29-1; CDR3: CSVKQGSGNTIYF; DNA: TGCAGCGTTAAGCAGGGCTCTGGAAACACCATATATTTT
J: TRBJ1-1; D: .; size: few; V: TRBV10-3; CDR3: CAISQDTNTEAFF; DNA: TGTGCCATCAGTCAGGACACGAACACTGAAGCTTTCTTT
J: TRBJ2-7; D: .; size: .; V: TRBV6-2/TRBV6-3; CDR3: CASSFLSSYEQYF; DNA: TGTGCCAGCAGTTTCCTCAGCTCCTACGAGCAGTACTTC
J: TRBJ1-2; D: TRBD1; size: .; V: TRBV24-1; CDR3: CATSDHRDRDGYTF; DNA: TGTGCCACCAGTGACCACCGGGACAGGGATGGCTACACCTTC
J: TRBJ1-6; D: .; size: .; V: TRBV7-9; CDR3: CASSLEESPVNSPLHF; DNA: TGTGCCAGCAGCTTAGAAGAGTCACCGGTGAATTCACCCCTCCACTTT
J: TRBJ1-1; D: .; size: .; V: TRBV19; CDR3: CASSSWTPVNTEAFF; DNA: TGTGCCAGTAGTTCCTGGACACCCGTGAACACTGAAGCTTTCTTT
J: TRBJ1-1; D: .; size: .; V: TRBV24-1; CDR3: CATRAQGYTEAFF; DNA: TGTGCCACCAGGGCACAGGGTTACACTGAAGCTTTCTTT
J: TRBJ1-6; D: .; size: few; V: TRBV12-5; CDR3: CASGLQGNNSPLHF; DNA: TGTGCTAGTGGTCTACAGGGTAACAATTCACCCCTCCACTTT
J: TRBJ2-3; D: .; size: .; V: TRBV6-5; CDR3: CASSLQDTDTQYF; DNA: TGTGCCAGCAGCCTACAGGACACAGATACGCAGTATTTT
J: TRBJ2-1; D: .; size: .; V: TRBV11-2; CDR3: CASSLGTGWSSYNEQFF; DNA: TGTGCCAGCAGCTTAGGGACTGGCTGGAGCTCCTACAATGAGCAGTTCTTC
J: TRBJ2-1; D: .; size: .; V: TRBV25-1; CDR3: CASSKKGHGRYNEQFF; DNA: TGTGCCAGCAGTAAAAAAGGACACGGACGGTACAATGAGCAGTTCTTC
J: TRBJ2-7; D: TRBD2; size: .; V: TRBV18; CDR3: CASSSSGKSYEQYF; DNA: TGTGCCAGCTCAAGTAGCGGGAAGAGCTACGAGCAGTACTTC
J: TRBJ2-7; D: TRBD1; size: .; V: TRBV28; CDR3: CASSSLQGVYEQYF; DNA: TGTGCCAGCAGTTCTTTGCAGGGGGTCTACGAGCAGTACTTC
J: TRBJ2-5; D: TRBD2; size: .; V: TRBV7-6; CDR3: CASSPELGGVQETQYF; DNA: TGTGCCAGCAGCCCCGAATTGGGAGGGGTCCAAGAGACCCAGTACTTC
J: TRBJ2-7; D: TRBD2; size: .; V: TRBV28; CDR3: CASSLRSTSGISEQYF; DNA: TGTGCCAGCAGTTTACGGTCGACTAGCGGGATAAGCGAGCAGTACTTC
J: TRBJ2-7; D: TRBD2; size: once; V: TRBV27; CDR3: CASSLSPTASTSGYSYEQYF; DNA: TGTGCCAGCAGTTTGAGTCCTACGGCCTCGACTAGCGGGTATTCCTACGAGCAGTACTTC
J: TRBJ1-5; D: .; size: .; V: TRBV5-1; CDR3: CASSLNPRGDNQPQHF; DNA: TGCGCCAGCAGCTTGAATCCGCGGGGGGACAATCAGCCCCAGCATTTT
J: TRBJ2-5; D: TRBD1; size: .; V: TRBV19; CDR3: CASSMTGGGTQYF; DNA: TGTGCCAGTAGTATGACAGGGGGAGGGACCCAGTACTTC
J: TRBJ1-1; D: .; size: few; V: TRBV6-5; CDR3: CASGKAGVNTEAFF; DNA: TGTGCCAGCGGTAAGGCAGGGGTGAACACTGAAGCTTTCTTT
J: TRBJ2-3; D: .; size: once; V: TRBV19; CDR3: CASSIVGGAVPDTQYF; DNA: TGTGCCAGTAGTATAGTGGGGGGTGCGGTCCCAGATACGCAGTATTTT
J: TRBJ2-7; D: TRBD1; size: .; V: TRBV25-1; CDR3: CASRGQGGSYEQYF; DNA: TGTGCCAGCCGGGGACAGGGTGGCTCCTACGAGCAGTACTTC
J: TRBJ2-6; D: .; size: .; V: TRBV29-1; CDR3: CSVGKGAGANVLTF; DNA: TGCAGCGTTGGAAAGGGAGCCGGGGCCAACGTCCTGACTTTC
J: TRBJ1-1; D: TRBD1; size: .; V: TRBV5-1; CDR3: CASSAGTGGNTEAFF; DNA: TGCGCCAGCAGCGCCGGGACAGGGGGAAACACTGAAGCTTTCTTT
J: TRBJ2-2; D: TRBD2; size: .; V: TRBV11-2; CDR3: CASSPRLAGGGNTGELFF; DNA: TGTGCCAGCAGCCCGCGACTAGCGGGAGGAGGGAACACCGGGGAGCTGTTTTTT
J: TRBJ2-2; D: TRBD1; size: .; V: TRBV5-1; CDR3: CASSLDRVATGELFF; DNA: TGCGCCAGCAGCTTAGACAGGGTGGCCACCGGGGAGCTGTTTTTT
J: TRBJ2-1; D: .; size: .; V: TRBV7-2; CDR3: CASSLEAHNEQFF; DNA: TGTGCCAGCAGCTTAGAAGCCCACAATGAGCAGTTCTTC
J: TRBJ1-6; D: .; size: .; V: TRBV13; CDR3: CASSFKAGSSYNSPLHF; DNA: TGTGCCAGCAGCTTCAAGGCTGGGAGCTCCTATAATTCACCCCTCCACTTT
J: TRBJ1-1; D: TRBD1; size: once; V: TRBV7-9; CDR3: CASSFRQGKNTEAFF; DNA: TGTGCCAGCAGCTTTCGACAGGGTAAGAACACTGAAGCTTTCTTT